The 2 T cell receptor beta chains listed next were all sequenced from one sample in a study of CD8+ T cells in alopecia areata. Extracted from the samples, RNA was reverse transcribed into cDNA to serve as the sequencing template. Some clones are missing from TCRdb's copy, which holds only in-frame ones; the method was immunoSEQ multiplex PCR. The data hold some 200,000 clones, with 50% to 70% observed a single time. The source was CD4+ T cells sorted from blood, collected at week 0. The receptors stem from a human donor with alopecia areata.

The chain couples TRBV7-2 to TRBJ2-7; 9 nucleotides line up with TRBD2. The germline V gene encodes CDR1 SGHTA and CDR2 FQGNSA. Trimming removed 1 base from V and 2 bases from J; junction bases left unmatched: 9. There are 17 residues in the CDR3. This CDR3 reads CASSLVSASGAPYEQYF. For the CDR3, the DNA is TGTGCCAGCAGCTTAGTTTCGGCTAGCGGGGCCCCCTACGAGCAGTACTTC. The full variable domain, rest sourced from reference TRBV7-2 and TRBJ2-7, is GAGVSQSPSNKVTEKGKDVELRCDPISGHTALYWYRQSLGQGLEFLIYFQGNSAPDKSGLPSDRFSAERTGGSVSTLTIQRTQQEDSAVYLCASSLVSASGAPYEQYFGPGTRLTVT.

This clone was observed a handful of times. The CDR3 reads CSLRDSYTEAFF. DNA for the CDR3: TGCAGCCTCCGGGACAGCTACACTGAAGCTTTCTTT. The chain uses TRBV29-1 and TRBJ1-1; 7 bases are a match to TRBD1. After removal of 8 bases from V and 3 bases from J, the junction contained 6 bases not matched to a gene. The germline V gene encodes CDR1 SQVTM and CDR2 ANQGSEA. This CDR3 is built from 12 residues.